The clone carrying this T cell receptor beta chain was seen only a few times. The data are from a study of shared clonotypes between healthy human individuals. Germline lookup yields CDR1 LGHNA and CDR2 YNFKEQ. The V gene end was trimmed by 4 bases and the J gene end by 7 bases; junction bases not matched to a gene: 4. The CDR3 contains 14 residues. The test was conducted at deep level. In the authors' workflow: Junction-only sequences without quality scores came from ImmunoSEQ, so filtering differed. The method was immunoSEQ multiplex PCR; TCRdb's version includes in-frame clones alone and lacks a portion of them. Clone size and V and J calls were adopted from that table, with D and trimming inferred from the DNA. The repertoire consists of about 1.1 million clones, with 60% to 85% occurring once and the leading ten covering about 0.89%.

Sequencing was done on a sample of memory CD4+ T cells from PBMCs. Subset defined: CD45RA-negative fraction. This clonotype was obtained from a man between 18 and 35 years old in good health. Some clones in this sample may be carry-over from other donors' samples. This chain connects TRBV4-2 to TRBJ1-2; 12 bases map to TRBD1. CDR3: CASSPGTGGFGYTF. The CDR3 bases are TGTGCCAGCAGCCCCGGGACAGGGGGCTTTGGCTACACCTTC.